Listed here are 8 T cell receptor beta chains from one sample, sequenced in a study of T cells in Graves' hyperthyroidism and ophthalmopathy. Amplification of TCR beta CDR3 regions was performed using RNA transcripts as template. Primed by the HTBI set, a first-round RT-PCR was run on the TCR CDR3. MiXCR, run by TCRdb on the multiplex PCR reads, gives a single entry per CDR3 protein. Of 490,000 or so distinct CDR3 sequences listed, 15% to 20% are singletons. The source material was blood. These receptors all stem from a man between 40 and 49 years old with Graves' ophthalmopathy.

In this sample, this clonotype turned up many times. J is TRBJ1-2 and V is TRBV9; D is unclear. V was cut by 4 bases and J by 2 bases, with 15 bases left in between. This CDR3 comprises 15 residues. Looked up from germline, CDR1 is SGDLS and CDR2 is YYNGEE. The CDR3 protein is CASSPRPGENYGYTF. DNA for the CDR3: TGTGCCAGCAGCCCAAGGCCCGGAGAGAACTATGGCTACACCTTC.

The V and J genes are TRBV20-1 and TRBJ2-1, with D perhaps TRBD1 or TRBD2 (5 bases each). Germline V gene data show CDR1 as DFQATT and CDR2 as SNEGSKA (reference sequence). Trimming pared 2 bases from V and 7 bases from J, leaving 39 bases between. CDR3 length equals 22 residues. The chain's CDR3 is CSARLRYRGRTETSTGWNEQFF. The CDR3 region has the DNA TGCAGTGCTAGACTACGATATCGGGGCCGGACGGAGACGAGTACGGGGTGGAATGAGCAGTTCTTC.

This clonotype was seen ten or more times. The chain recombines TRBV6-1 with TRBJ1-5; TRBD1 is a possible D gene (5 bases). CDR1 MNHNS and CDR2 SASEGT come from the germline V gene. The length of the CDR3 is 16 residues. Between the trimmed V and J ends, which lost 7 bases and 3 bases, there was a span of 19 bases. CDR3 nucleotides: TGTGCCAGCATCCCCGGGACTTTTCCCTTCAATCAGCCCCAGCATTTT. Its translation is CASIPGTFPFNQPQHF.

At least ten counts were recorded for this clonotype. CDR3 in amino acids: CASSLGQQTGELFF. For the CDR3, the DNA is TGCGCCAGCAGCTTGGGACAGCAGACCGGGGAGCTGTTTTTT. The rearrangement links TRBV5-1 to TRBJ2-2, with a possible D match to TRBD1 (5 bases). Per germline, CDR1 SGHRS and CDR2 YFSETQ. The CDR3 loop spans 14 amino acids. Trimming took off 0 bases at V and 5 bases at J, with 8 bases between the two ends.

This clonotype was counted at least ten times. The chain combines TRBV4-3 with TRBJ1-1; D gene ambiguous. The CDR3 contains 13 residues. V was pared by 0 bases and J by 5 bases, with 7 bases between. Per the germline V gene, CDR1 is LGHNA and CDR2 is YSLEER. Here the CDR3 reads CASSQDIWTEAFF. The CDR3, as DNA: TGCGCCAGCAGCCAAGATATTTGGACTGAAGCTTTCTTT.

The V gene is TRBV19, the J gene TRBJ2-5; D possibly matches TRBD1 or TRBD2 (6 bases each). Looked up from germline, CDR1 is LNHDA and CDR2 is SQIVND (reference sequence). The CDR3 consists of 15 residues. V was trimmed by 3 bases and J by 7 bases, leaving 18 bases between them. CDR3 nucleotides: TGTGCCAGTAGTATCGGCGGGACAAATACGGTGACCCAGTACTTC. Protein product: CASSIGGTNTVTQYF.

This clonotype has ten or more counts. DNA for the CDR3: TGCGCCAGCGCAACAGTTTCTGGCCCAGATACGCAGTATTTT. Amino acid sequence: CASATVSGPDTQYF. This chain links TRBV5-1 with TRBJ2-3; no clear D. The V and J ends lost 7 bases and 4 bases respectively, with 16 bases between them. CDR1 is SGHRS and CDR2 is YFSETQ in the germline V gene. The length of the CDR3 is 14 residues.

In its sample, this clonotype was seen many times. The chain uses TRBV18 and TRBJ2-5; D is unresolved. The length of the CDR3 is 13 residues. The germline V gene has CDR1 KGHSH and CDR2 LQKENI. V shed 5 bases and J shed 2 bases, with 9 bases lying between them. The CDR3 reads CASSSLLQETQYF. The CDR3 region has the DNA TGTGCCAGCTCATCTTTGCTTCAAGAGACCCAGTACTTC. The complete variable domain, with remaining parts taken from reference TRBV18 and TRBJ2-5, reads NAGVMQNPRHLVRRRGQEARLRCSPMKGHSHVYWYRQLPEEGLKFMVYLQKENIIDESGMPKERFSAEFPKEGPSILRIQQVVRGDSAAYFCASSSLLQETQYFGPGTRLLVL.